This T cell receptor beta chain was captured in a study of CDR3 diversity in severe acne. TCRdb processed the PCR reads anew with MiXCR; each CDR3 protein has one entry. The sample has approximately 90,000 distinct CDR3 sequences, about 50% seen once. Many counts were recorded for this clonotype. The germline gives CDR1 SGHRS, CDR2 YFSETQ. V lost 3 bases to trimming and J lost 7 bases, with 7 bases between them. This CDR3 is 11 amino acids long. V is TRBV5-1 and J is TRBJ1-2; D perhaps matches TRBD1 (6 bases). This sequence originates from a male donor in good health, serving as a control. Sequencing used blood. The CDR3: CASSSTGGYTF. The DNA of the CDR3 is TGCGCCAGCAGCTCGACAGGTGGCTACACCTTC. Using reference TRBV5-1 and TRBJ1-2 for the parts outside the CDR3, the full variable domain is KAGVTQTPRYLIKTRGQQVTLSCSPISGHRSVSWYQQTPGQGLQFLFEYFSETQRNKGNFPGRFSGRQFSNSRSEMNVSTLELGDSALYLCASSSTGGYTFGSGTRLTVV.